The clone carrying this T cell receptor (beta chain) turned up a few times. The antigen is not known. These data originate in a study of post-analysis software for immune sequencing data. Study-level points and caveats: By F measure, samples from a shared preparation batch strongly co-clustered. Comparison with controls showed significantly lower normalized Chao1 diversity in multiple sclerosis patients.

Libraries were made from TCR beta cDNA, and they carried unique molecular identifiers. About half a million cDNA molecules were recovered from an input of about 0.95 to 11 million T cells. TCRdb redid the calling of the PCR reads with MiXCR, one entry per CDR3 protein. This repertoire shows approximately 770,000 distinct CDR3 sequences, under 60% found once; its top ten account for around 4.7%. Sequencing was performed on blood. This sequence was found in a girl aged 5-17 years with multiple sclerosis.

CDR3 protein: CASGLVNDSPDYGYTF. The DNA of the CDR3 is TGTGCTAGTGGTTTGGTAAACGACTCACCGGACTATGGCTACACCTTC. The genes are TRBV12-5 and TRBJ1-2; D gene uncertain. This CDR3 has 16 residues. Germline loops: CDR1 LGHNT, CDR2 FRNRAP. Trimming removed 0 bases at V and 3 bases at J, with 14 bases between.